Sequencing of this T cell receptor beta chain was carried out in a study of T cell responses to AZD1222 COVID-19 vaccine. This clone was seen just once. No antigen is known for it. Findings and caveats of the study: Possibly, clonal diversity was underestimated; donors were largely white British and included more females.

Sequencing was performed with immunoSEQ multiplex PCR; in TCRdb, only in-frame clones are kept and a portion is missing. The table has 100,000 to 150,000 clones, about 90% seen once; the top ten hold 4% to 5%. This specimen was peripheral blood, taken on day 0 of AZD1222 vaccination. The clonotype originates from an adult in good health.

In DNA, the CDR3 is TGCGCCAGCAGCTCAGAAGGCCATGGTTGGTCTGGCTACACCTTC. Protein: CASSSEGHGWSGYTF. J is TRBJ1-2 and V is TRBV5-1; no clear D gene. The CDR3 runs 15 residues. The V end lost 3 bases, the J end lost 7 bases, and 19 bases lay between the germline ends. Germline-derived CDR1 and CDR2 are SGHRS and YFSETQ.